This T cell receptor beta chain derives from a study of cytomegalovirus exposure and HLA in healthy donors (dated 2017 in TCRdb). For the wider study: An earlier analysis of approximately 550 of the donors reported 250 to 350 Gb of sequence data and around 120 million unique TCR beta sequences from 190 million or so T cells. Using immunosequencing, the study profiled T cell repertoires from some 670 subjects and related those repertoires to cytomegalovirus serostatus. Among some 400 genotyped donors of the cohort, an average of approximately 240,000 unique TCR beta nucleotide sequences was sequenced per donor, of which about 18% were non-productive. In a later genetic analysis, genome-wide SNP genotypes for about 55% of the roughly 700 donors were used, and that subset was treated as a discovery cohort. Of the 350 to 450 genotyped donors, approximately 82% fell in the genetic ancestry cluster associated with self-reported Caucasian donors. In the later analysis, no new phenotypic data were used to find candidate immune exposures; instead, reliance was placed on TCR beta sequences and their occurrence across donors. A later analysis re-examined previously published TCR beta repertoires from just over 650 donors and added high-resolution HLA genotyping to investigate patterns of TCR occurrence. Because of strong linkage in the cohort, five DR-DQ haplotypes were treated as single units for association and clustering. Every repertoire in the discovery cohort had been generated on one and the same sequencing platform. Both class I and class II loci were covered by HLA typing, at four-digit resolution. High-throughput TCR immunosequencing, statistical association of individual TCRs with disease status, and machine learning were combined to predict cytomegalovirus infection status. An earlier analysis of fewer than 700 of the donors applied high-throughput TCR beta sequencing to assess whether each TCR beta V gene segment acted as functional or pseudogenic. A separate validation cohort of approximately 120 different subjects was used in addition to the approximately 700-subject first cohort. Typing coverage differed by locus: A, B, C, DRB1 and DQB1 were typed in about 620-630 donors, DQA1 in about 560, DPA1 in roughly 590, and DPB1 in roughly 450. Roughly 300 gigabases of sequencing data and around 80 million unique TCR sequences made up an early release that covered around 640 HLA-typed donors. The study was designed to test whether signatures of past pathogen exposure could be identified by cataloging public T cell receptors. Donor age, sex, ethnicity and CMV serostatus were compiled together with the repertoire data.

What the study reported, not specific to this receptor: In a later analysis, TCR association rates were found to vary across HLA loci, with the most associated TCRs seen for DRB1 alleles and the fewest for HLA-C alleles. Most TCR sequences were observed very rarely across donors, whereas some public TCRs were present in many individuals. The 87-base-pair reads could not distinguish some IMGT-functional V segments, including TRBV6-2 and TRBV6-3, so those segments were excluded. Compared with the approximately 670-donor mean, donors in an Asian-associated ancestry cluster had fewer N-insertions in productive TCRs, according to a later genetic analysis. Because HLA typing was unavailable for some donors at each locus, only the typed subset was used in association tests. Several of the top co-occurrence clusters appeared to be linked to parvovirus B19, influenza, CMV and Epstein-Barr virus, according to a later analysis. When HLA alleles, especially DR and DQ, strongly co-occurred, TCR associations were difficult to assign to individual alleles. In a later analysis, HLA-associated TCR beta chains were found to be more clonally expanded and to have lower generation probabilities than equally common non-associated chains. A further reported finding was that TCR beta sequences accurately predicted the HLA-A and HLA-B alleles for most subjects in the first cohort. Presence/absence analyses assumed roughly uniform sequencing depth across donors, an assumption that may not hold. A later analysis found that most CMV-associated TCR beta chains appeared HLA-restricted, with HLA associations seemingly driven largely by CMV exposure. Over 15 rarely observed V segments, including chromosome 9 orphons, were excluded from the earlier analysis of several hundred of the donors because counts were too low. In both the original and validation cohorts, the classifier was reported to diagnose cytomegalovirus status with high specificity and sensitivity. The only immune exposure information available for the cohort was CMV serostatus. A few of the identified cytomegalovirus-associated TCR beta chains were confirmed in vitro to be specific for cytomegalovirus antigens. In an earlier analysis of several hundred of the donors, most TCR beta V segments were observed in productive rearrangements about 90% or about 30% of the time, broadly matching IMGT annotations. In a later analysis, about 17,000 TCR beta sequences were associated with specific HLA alleles at a false discovery rate of 0.05. The authors suggested that the approach could potentially be generalized to other disease states and immunological phenotypes. The cohort was sequenced for TCR beta chains only, and without alpha or paired-chain data the features that could be detected were limited. An association between a missense DCLRE1C variant and V-gene and J-gene trimming of TCR beta chains was found in a later genetic analysis and replicated in an independent cohort. In the study, 150 to 200 TCR beta chains were listed as associated with cytomegalovirus. A cluster of highly shared sequence variants was judged likely to represent a technical artifact of the sequencing pipeline. Linkage disequilibrium might explain the correlated functional status among segregating V segments, but an unknown experimental factor could not be excluded.

Library generation was performed with the immunoSEQ multiplex PCR assay. A mixture of 60 forward primers for TCR Vbeta segments and 13 reverse primers for TCR Jbeta segments was used in the multiplex PCR. Amplification of the CDR3 region of rearranged TCR beta genes was performed with a multiplex PCR assay on genomic DNA. On the Illumina HiSeq System, the amplified TCR beta libraries were sequenced as 87-base-pair reads. As for the original processing: In a later analysis, 77 million or so unique TCR beta chains were counted across the 500 to 700 repertoires, and about 9.9 million of these chains were shared by at least two donors. To remove PCR and sequencing errors, raw reads were error-corrected and collapsed into unique sequences using a nearest-neighbor algorithm that merged closely related sequences. To assign V, D and J gene segments, CDR3 sequences were aligned to IMGT reference sequences. For a sequence to be retained, at least a six-nucleotide match to both a V gene segment and a J gene segment was required. Rearrangements were called productive when the CDR3 lacked stop codons and stayed in frame with V and J; all others were non-productive. Following IMGT convention, CDR3 was defined as the stretch from the second conserved V-encoded cysteine up to the conserved J-encoded phenylalanine. In an earlier analysis of around 570 of the donors, sequences lacking an unambiguous match to a single V gene segment were excluded. In an earlier analysis of around 590 of the donors, a V segment was called functional when productive rearrangements were above 56.7%, and segregating when the standard deviation between donors exceeded 5%. A statistical classification framework was developed to diagnose cytomegalovirus status using the catalog of TCR beta chain sequences. A later analysis assigned V and J genes by comparing TCR nucleotide sequences with IMGT/GENE-DB human TR gene sequences. In a later analysis, CDR3 sequences and most-parsimonious VDJ recombination scenarios were assigned using the TCRdist pipeline. In a later analysis, each TCR beta chain was defined by its CDR3 amino acid sequence together with its V-gene family, and reads lacking a unique V-gene family were excluded. To address suspected cross-contamination and a sequencing artifact, a later analysis removed roughly 580 highly shared, low-generation-probability nucleotide sequences. In a later analysis, a clonal expansion index was calculated for each public chain from normalized within-repertoire ranks of inferred template counts. Generation probabilities in a later analysis came from a VDJ recombination model fitted to out-of-frame rearrangements, and those results were checked against IGoR. Hypergeometric tests were used in a later analysis to score TCR-TCR, TCR-HLA and TCR-CMV co-occurrence, with a repertoire-size bias correction applied to the TCR pairs. To estimate false discovery rates, a later analysis permuted the HLA or CMV assignments 20 times. A later analysis grouped co-occurring TCRs with DBSCAN, adding TCRdist sequence similarity when clustering within HLA-allele-positive subsets. Repertoires with fewer than 30,000 or more than 120,000 public chains were left out of co-occurrence clustering, as were roughly five repertoires with anomalous nucleotide sharing. Here the immuneACCESS table is served through TCRdb, limited to in-frame sequences with V and J called. Missing clones are a known gap in these copies; in checked studies unresolved V genes cover under half, and the rest lacks a known reason. D and trimming were read from the DNA, whereas the V and J calls and clone size are those reported in that table. This sample gives approximately 92,000 clones in total; over 70% of them show up just once. The ten most abundant clones make up about 7.7% of the sample.

Looking up the germline V gene (reference sequence) yields CDR1 LNHDA and CDR2 SQIVND. The CDR3 numbers 15 residues from cysteine through phenylalanine. The entry retains the CDR3 DNA only, 45 bases that are in frame from base 1. V trim: 9 bases; J trim: 3 bases; unmatched bases: 10. Many counts were recorded for this clone. The target of this receptor is not known. Base-call qualities are not available, and no considerably larger clone is one nucleotide away. The cohort was made up of around 720 healthy bone marrow donors. Cohort members were all nominally healthy when sampled, although unrecorded immune exposures were likely present. The donor tested CMV seronegative, placing the donor among the roughly 340 seronegative members of the cohort. Each donor provided a peripheral blood sample, and peripheral blood mononuclear cells were used for TCR beta sequencing. Genomic DNA extraction from the blood cell samples was performed with the Qiagen DNeasy Blood Extraction Kit.

Sequences were obtained from PBMCs. The sequence came from a man aged 60-69 years in good health and CMV-seronegative. This receptor chain uses TRBV19 and TRBJ1-4, with 7 middle bases fitting TRBD1. The sequence in DNA is TGTGCCAGCCATGCAACCGGGACAGCTAATGAAAAACTGTTTTTT. It is translated as CASHATGTANEKLFF.